This T cell receptor (beta chain) was captured in a study of blood T cell repertoires in COVID-19. In the study overall: Some COVID-19 samples were acute and others convalescent; all came from the United States, Italy and Spain. The cDNA or gDNA used as material had been derived from T cells, B-cell-depleted T cells, or PBMCs.

V lost 6 bases and J 13 bases, leaving 10 bases between the germline ends. This CDR3 contains 11 residues. In the original workflow: How many nucleated cells were present was estimated from reference gene primer amplification. The method was immunoSEQ multiplex PCR; TCRdb's version includes in-frame clones alone and lacks a portion of them. V and J calls plus clone size are reproduced from that table; the DNA served to infer D and trimming. The repertoire consists of 30,000 to 40,000 clones, with roughly 70% occurring once and the leading ten covering about 11%. The rearrangement links TRBV23-1 to TRBJ1-6, with D unresolved. TRBV23-1 counts as an open reading frame of uncertain function. The sequence derives from an older man with COVID-19, enrolled during active disease. Sequencing was done on a sample of peripheral blood. The CDR3 DNA is TGCGCCAGCAGCCCCCCTAGGCCCCTCCACTTT. Its protein product is CASSPPRPLHF.